Presented here are 6 T cell receptor beta chains from one specimen sequenced in a study of long-term antiretroviral therapy in people with HIV. At survey level, the immunoSEQ assay was run in its v3.0 version. Clones were read by immunoSEQ multiplex PCR, and TCRdb kept only the in-frame ones, dropping some. The sample lists about 30,000 clones, roughly 80% occurring once. Here the sequenced sample was unsorted PBMCs, taken 3 years after starting antiretroviral therapy. These receptors were taken from a man aged 35-49 years with HIV.

The rearrangement uses TRBV29-1 and TRBJ1-1; the D is unclear. The CDR3 spans 12 residues. The V end lost 4 bases, the J end lost 0 bases, and 6 bases lay between the germline ends. Germline V CDR1 and CDR2: SQVTM, ANQGSEA. This chain's CDR3 is CSVARLNTEAFF. CDR3 coding DNA: TGCAGCGTTGCCAGGTTGAACACTGAAGCTTTCTTT.

The genes are TRBV14 and TRBJ1-1; D perhaps matches TRBD1 (5 bases). The germline gives CDR1 SGHDN, CDR2 FVKESK. The CDR3 totals 15 residues. V dropped 1 base and J dropped 3 bases, with 12 bases sitting between them. CDR3 in amino acids: CASSQVQAVDTEAFF. CDR3 coding DNA: TGTGCCAGCAGCCAAGTACAGGCTGTGGACACTGAAGCTTTCTTT.

V is TRBV28 and J is TRBJ2-7, with 9 bases identical to TRBD2. Losses at the gene ends were 7 bases for V and 2 bases for J; bases not matched to a gene: 9. Per the germline V gene, CDR1 is MDHEN and CDR2 is SYDVKM. The CDR3 has 15 amino acids. CDR3 nucleotide sequence: TGTGCCAGCACCCTTGAGTCTAGCGGGGCCTACGAGCAGTACTTC. It is translated as CASTLESSGAYEQYF.

V and J are TRBV10-3 and TRBJ2-7; tentative D call: TRBD1 (5 bases). V lost 6 bases and J lost 3, with 9 bases in between. The CDR3 contains 12 residues. Germline V gives CDR1 ENHRY, CDR2 SYGVKD. The CDR3 region is CAISPDIYEQYF. CDR3 DNA: TGTGCCATCAGCCCGGACATCTACGAGCAGTACTTC.

In this sample, this clone turned up once. This chain uses TRBV11-3 with TRBJ1-1; D remains unclear. The CDR3 loop spans 13 amino acids. V was pared by 2 bases and J by 1 base, with 5 bases between. Germline loops: CDR1 SGHNT, CDR2 YENEEA. This CDR3 reads CASSLNPNTEAFF. In nucleotides, the CDR3 is TGTGCCAGCAGCTTAAATCCGAACACTGAAGCTTTCTTT.

This chain connects TRBV6-1 to TRBJ1-2; TRBD1 is a possible D gene (5 bases). The germline V and J ends were trimmed by 2 bases and 10 bases, with 14 bases remaining between them. Germline V gives CDR1 MNHNS, CDR2 SASEGT. The CDR3 runs to 13 residues. The CDR3 DNA sequence: TGTGCCAGCAGTGAACTGCAGGGTTCAGTCTACACCTTC. Protein: CASSELQGSVYTF.